This T cell receptor beta chain was sequenced during a study of cytomegalovirus exposure and HLA in healthy donors. Overall study context: Some 85 million unique TCRs from HLA-typed donors were held in an early data release.

The study, taken as a whole, reports: CMV antigen specificity of a few CMV-associated chains was confirmed in vitro. Overall, approximately 180 TCR beta chains were annotated as cytomegalovirus-associated. In a later analysis, CMV-associated beta chains were mostly HLA-associated, it appeared.

Primers: 60 Vbeta forward and 13 Jbeta reverse. Method: immunoSEQ multiplex PCR; TCRdb's copy keeps in-frame clones and lacks some. The sample has fewer than 60,000 clones. Worth noting for this clone: Its antigen is undetermined.

Specimen: PBMCs. This clonotype was obtained from a middle-aged woman in good health and CMV-seronegative.

Written as DNA, the CDR3 is TGTGCCAGTAGTATACGGACAGGGGGGTCCCACGAGCAGTACTTC. Its translation is CASSIRTGGSHEQYF. This sequence joins TRBV19 and TRBJ2-7, with 10 bases fitting TRBD1. The germline V gene has CDR1 LNHDA and CDR2 SQIVND (reference sequence). The V gene end was trimmed by 2 bases and the J gene end by 5 bases; junction bases not matched to a gene: 6. The length of the CDR3 is 15 residues.